This section outlines one TCR beta chain sequence together with its context. The data stem from a study of blood T cell repertoires in COVID-19. Study at large: Sites across the United States, Italy and Spain contributed samples from acute and convalescent COVID-19.

The V gene end was trimmed by 3 bases and the J gene end by 2 bases; junction bases not matched to a gene: 6. Germline V lookup: CDR1 SGDLS, CDR2 YYNGEE. The CDR3 sequence is 17 residues long. The authors' processing: Estimation of nucleated cell counts relied on the amplification of reference gene primers. Using immunoSEQ multiplex PCR, the repertoire was profiled, and TCRdb retains in-frame clones only, with some absent. The D gene and trimming were derived from the DNA, and the V and J assignments and clone size from that table. The data hold 300,000 to 500,000 clones, with roughly 90% observed a single time. Donors were grouped by their self-reported clinical history.

This rearrangement joins TRBV9 to TRBJ2-6; the match to TRBD1 covers 9 bases. Material: PBMCs or T cells enriched from blood (not recorded which). This sequence originates from a woman aged 30 to 39 with acute COVID-19. CDR3 bases: TGTGCCAGCAGCGCAAGGGACAGGGAGGCTGGGGCCAACGTCCTGACTTTC. Translated, it gives CASSARDREAGANVLTF.